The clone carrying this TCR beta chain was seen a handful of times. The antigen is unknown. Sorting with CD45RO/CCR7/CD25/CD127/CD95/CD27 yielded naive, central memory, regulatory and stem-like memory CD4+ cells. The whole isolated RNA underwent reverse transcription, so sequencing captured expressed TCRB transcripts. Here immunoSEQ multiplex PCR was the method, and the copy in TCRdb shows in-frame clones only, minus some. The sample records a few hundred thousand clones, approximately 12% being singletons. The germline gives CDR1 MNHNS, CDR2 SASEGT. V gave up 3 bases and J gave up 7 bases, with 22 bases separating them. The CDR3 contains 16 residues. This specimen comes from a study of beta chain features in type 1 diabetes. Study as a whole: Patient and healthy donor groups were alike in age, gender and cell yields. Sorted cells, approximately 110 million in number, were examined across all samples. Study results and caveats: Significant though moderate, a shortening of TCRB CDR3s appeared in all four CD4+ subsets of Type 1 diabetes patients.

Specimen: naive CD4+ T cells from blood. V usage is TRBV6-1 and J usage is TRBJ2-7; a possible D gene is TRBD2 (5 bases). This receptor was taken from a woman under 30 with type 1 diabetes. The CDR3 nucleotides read TGTGCCAGCAGTGAGTGGATAGCGCAAGGGAGTGTTGAGCAGTACTTC. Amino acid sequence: CASSEWIAQGSVEQYF.